Below are 16 T cell receptor beta chains sequenced from a single sample in a study of T cell responses to AZD1222 COVID-19 vaccine. Using immunoSEQ multiplex PCR, the repertoire was profiled, and TCRdb retains in-frame clones only, with some absent. The data hold 120,000 or so clones, with 80% to 95% observed a single time. Here the sequenced sample was peripheral blood, taken on day 0 of AZD1222 vaccination. All receptors derive from an adult in good health.

The chain has TRBV7-7 and TRBJ2-3; 7 nucleotides agree with TRBD2. Trimming at V came to 1 base and at J to 0 bases, leaving 7 bases not matched to a gene. Germline V gives CDR1 SSHAT, CDR2 FNYEAQ (reference sequence). The CDR3 spans 17 residues. The CDR3 DNA is TGTGCCAGCAGCTTAGTTTTCAGCGGGGTAAGCACAGATACGCAGTATTTT. Protein sequence: CASSLVFSGVSTDTQYF.

The chain carries TRBV5-6 and TRBJ2-7, with TRBD2 matching over 7 bases. Trimming removed 4 bases from V and 0 bases from J; junction bases left unmatched: 10. The CDR3 is 16 amino acids. Germline CDR1 is SGHDT and CDR2 is YYEEEE. The CDR3: CASSPPGRAFSYEQYF. The DNA of the CDR3 is TGTGCCAGCAGCCCCCCGGGGAGGGCGTTCTCCTACGAGCAGTACTTC.

The CDR3 here is CASKGQGAGTGELFF. The DNA of the CDR3 is TGTGCCAGTAAGGGACAGGGGGCAGGCACCGGGGAGCTGTTTTTT. The chain is built from TRBV19 and TRBJ2-2, with 12 nucleotides matching TRBD1. CDR3 length equals 15 residues. Losses at the gene ends were 7 bases for V and 4 bases for J; bases not matched to a gene: 4. CDR1 LNHDA and CDR2 SQIVND come from the germline V gene (reference sequence).

This clone was counted once. The chain carries TRBV9 and TRBJ1-4, with 7 bases identical to TRBD1. With 4 bases clipped from V and 7 bases from J, the junction kept 7 bases outside the gene matches. This CDR3 is built from 14 residues. Germline V lookup: CDR1 SGDLS, CDR2 YYNGEE. CDR3 loop: CASSSGGASEKLFF. DNA of the CDR3: TGTGCCAGCAGCTCAGGGGGGGCAAGTGAAAAACTGTTTTTT.

The chain has TRBV3-1 (or the pseudogene TRBV3-2) and TRBJ2-1; D unresolved. Trimming removed 5 bases at V and 5 bases at J, with 22 bases between. This CDR3 region has 17 residues. The V gene's germline CDR1 is LGHDT and CDR2 YNNKEL (reference sequence). The CDR3 loop reads CASSFVGPFHSDNEQFF. CDR3 in DNA: TGTGCCAGCAGCTTCGTTGGTCCTTTCCATTCCGACAATGAGCAGTTCTTC.

This clone was seen a few times. V is TRBV12-3 or TRBV12-4 and J is TRBJ2-2; no clear D. The V end lost 8 bases, the J end lost 4 bases, and 8 bases lay between the germline ends. This CDR3 is built from 12 residues. The CDR3 is CASLRVTGELFF. The CDR3 DNA reads as TGTGCCAGCCTACGGGTCACCGGGGAGCTGTTTTTT.

The chain couples TRBV30 to TRBJ2-5; no reliable D call. CDR1 GTSNPN and CDR2 SVGIG come from the germline V gene (reference sequence). The CDR3 loop spans 11 amino acids. V was cut by 0 bases and J by 7 bases, with 6 bases left in between. CDR3 coding DNA: TGTGCCTGGAGTGTACTGGGGACCCAGTACTTC. This gives the protein CAWSVLGTQYF.

The rearrangement uses TRBV7-2 and TRBJ2-7, with 7 bases fitting TRBD2. CDR1 and CDR2 from the germline V gene are SGHTA and FQGNSA. The CDR3 extends over 16 amino acids. The V gene end was trimmed by 5 bases and the J gene end by 2 bases; junction bases not matched to a gene: 12. CDR3 residues: CASSPRLGGRAYEQYF. The CDR3 bases are TGTGCCAGCAGCCCAAGACTTGGAGGGAGGGCCTACGAGCAGTACTTC.

The rearrangement links TRBV5-4 to TRBJ1-1; 12 nucleotides match TRBD1. Unmatched junction bases numbered 4, after V lost 2 bases and J lost 5 bases. CDR1 and CDR2 from the germline V gene are SGHNT and YYREEE (reference sequence). The CDR3 covers 15 residues. CDR3 sequence: CASSFPGQGATEAFF. The CDR3 DNA reads as TGTGCCAGCAGCTTTCCGGGACAGGGGGCAACTGAAGCTTTCTTT.

The chain is built from TRBV23-1 and TRBJ2-7; D ambiguous. TRBV23-1 is reported as an ORF; its role is uncertain. This CDR3 has 13 residues. The V end lost 7 bases, the J end lost 3 bases, and 13 bases lay between the germline ends. In DNA, the CDR3 is TGCGCCAGCACCAAGAGGTGCGACTACGAGCAGTACTTC. It translates to CASTKRCDYEQYF.

This clone has only one observation. The genes are TRBV16 and TRBJ2-1, with 7 bases fitting TRBD1. Per the germline V gene, CDR1 is KGHSY and CDR2 is FQNENV. The junction had 10 bases not matched to a gene; V was cut back by 5 bases and J by 12 bases. There are 13 residues in the CDR3. CDR3 in amino acids: CASSSTGASGQFF. CDR3 sequence (DNA): TGTGCCAGCAGCTCCACAGGGGCAAGTGGGCAGTTCTTC.

The chain recombines TRBV5-6 with TRBJ1-1; 10 bases map to TRBD1. Trimming took 1 base from V and 5 from J; bases not matched to a gene: 11. The germline gives CDR1 SGHDT, CDR2 YYEEEE. The CDR3 consists of 17 residues. The CDR3 loop is CASSLPTGGWGSTEAFF. In nucleotides, the CDR3 is TGTGCCAGCAGCTTGCCGACAGGGGGCTGGGGGAGTACTGAAGCTTTCTTT.

The V and J genes are TRBV2 and TRBJ2-2; no reliable D call. Trimming took 6 bases from V and 2 from J, leaving 10 bases between them. Germline V gene sequence: CDR1 SNHLY, CDR2 FYNNEI. The CDR3 totals 14 residues. DNA for the CDR3: TGTGCCAGCAGGTCAGGAGTCAACACCGGGGAGCTGTTTTTT. Residues: CASRSGVNTGELFF.

The rearrangement joins TRBV29-1 to TRBJ1-2; 7 positions agree with TRBD1. This CDR3 comprises 15 residues. Germline V gene sequence: CDR1 SQVTM, CDR2 ANQGSEA. After removal of 5 bases from V and 4 bases from J, the junction contained 13 bases not matched to a gene. The CDR3 loop is CSVIHRDSGFYGYTF. The CDR3 DNA reads TGCAGCGTTATTCACCGGGACAGCGGATTCTATGGCTACACCTTC.

V and J are TRBV6-5 and TRBJ1-2; TRBD1 is a possible D gene (6 bases). The CDR3 sequence is 15 residues long. Trimming took 0 bases from V and 3 from J, leaving 11 bases between them. Per the germline V gene, CDR1 is MNHEY and CDR2 is SVGAGI. The CDR3 loop reads CASSYSSTGYYGYTF. DNA for the CDR3: TGTGCCAGCAGTTACTCATCAACAGGGTACTATGGCTACACCTTC.

This clone has just one count. The genes are TRBV4-1 and TRBJ2-1, with TRBD1 as a possible D gene (5 bases). Germline assignment: CDR1 MGHRA and CDR2 YSYEKL. CDR3 length: 13 amino acids. The V gene lost 4 bases and the J gene lost 10 bases, with 14 bases spanning the gap. The CDR3 loop is CASSRTRAGEQFF. The CDR3 DNA reads as TGCGCCAGCAGCCGGACCCGGGCAGGGGAGCAGTTCTTC.